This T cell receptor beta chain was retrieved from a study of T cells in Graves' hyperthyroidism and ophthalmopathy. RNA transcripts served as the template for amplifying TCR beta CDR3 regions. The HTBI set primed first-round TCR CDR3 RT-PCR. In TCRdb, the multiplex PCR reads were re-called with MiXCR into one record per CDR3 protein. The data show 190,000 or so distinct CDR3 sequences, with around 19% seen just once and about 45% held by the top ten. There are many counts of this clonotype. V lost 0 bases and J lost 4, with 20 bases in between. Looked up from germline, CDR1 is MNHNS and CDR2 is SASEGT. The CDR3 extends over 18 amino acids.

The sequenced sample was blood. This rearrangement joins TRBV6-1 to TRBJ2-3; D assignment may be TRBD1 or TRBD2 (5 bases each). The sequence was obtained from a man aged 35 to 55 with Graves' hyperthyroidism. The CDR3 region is CASSEALRGAAVSDTQYF. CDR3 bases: TGTGCCAGCAGTGAAGCGCTTCGAGGGGCCGCCGTTTCAGATACGCAGTATTTT.